These 7 T cell receptor beta chains share one sample of origin, sequenced in a study of cytomegalovirus exposure and HLA in healthy donors. With 60 Vbeta and 13 Jbeta primers, the PCR was carried out. Some clones are missing from TCRdb's copy, which holds only in-frame ones; the method was immunoSEQ multiplex PCR. Of around 170,000 clones detected, around 75% appear once; the ten largest clones hold roughly 6%. Sequenced input: PBMCs. These receptors came from a man between 35 and 55 years old in good health and CMV-seropositive.

V usage is TRBV23-1 and J usage is TRBJ2-7; 7 bases are shared with TRBD1. TRBV23-1 counts as an open reading frame of uncertain function. The V gene end was trimmed by 6 bases and the J gene end by 4 bases; junction bases not matched to a gene: 9. The CDR3 length is 14 residues. This CDR3 is CASRAGTAFYEQYF. CDR3 DNA sequence: TGCGCCAGCAGAGCCGGGACAGCCTTTTACGAGCAGTACTTC.

This clone was picked up a small number of times. This chain joins TRBV5-1 and TRBJ1-2; no reliable D call. V was pared by 4 bases and J by 4 bases, with 11 bases between. The CDR3 is made up of 13 amino acids. From germline, CDR1 is SGHRS and CDR2 YFSETQ. DNA for the CDR3: TGCGCCAGCAGCCCCGGTAGTGGCTATGGCTACACCTTC. Protein: CASSPGSGYGYTF. Using reference TRBV5-1 and TRBJ1-2 for the parts outside the CDR3, the full variable domain is KAGVTQTPRYLIKTRGQQVTLSCSPISGHRSVSWYQQTPGQGLQFLFEYFSETQRNKGNFPGRFSGRQFSNSRSEMNVSTLELGDSALYLCASSPGSGYGYTFGSGTRLTVV.

The chain links TRBV10-3 to TRBJ1-1, with 7 bases matching TRBD1. The J segment lost 6 bases and the V segment lost 11 bases, leaving 6 bases of the junction unmatched. Germline values: CDR1 ENHRY, CDR2 SYGVKD. The CDR3 consists of 11 residues. This chain's CDR3 is CASRGLAEAFF. CDR3 DNA: TGTGCCTCCAGGGGGTTGGCTGAAGCTTTCTTT.

V and J are TRBV2 and TRBJ2-1; D gene ambiguous. The ends were cut back, 6 bases at V and 3 bases at J, with 18 bases in the middle. The CDR3 totals 16 residues. Per the germline V gene, CDR1 is SNHLY and CDR2 is FYNNEI. As DNA, the CDR3 is TGTGCCAGCAGGAAAGAAAAACAAAAAAGCTACAATGAGCAGTTCTTC. Its protein is CASRKEKQKSYNEQFF. Looking up the rest from reference TRBV2 and TRBJ2-1 gives the full variable domain: EPEVTQTPSHQVTQMGQEVILRCVPISNHLYFYWYRQILGQKVEFLVSFYNNEISEKSEIFDDQFSVERPDGSNFTLKIRSTKLEDSAMYFCASRKEKQKSYNEQFFGPGTRLTVL.

Notes on this clone: This sample includes further DNA sequences coding for the same CDR3. The chain links TRBV5-4 to TRBJ1-1; 8 positions match TRBD1. Germline lookup yields CDR1 SGHNT and CDR2 YYREEE (reference sequence). The J segment lost 1 base and the V segment lost 4 bases, leaving 3 bases of the junction unmatched. The CDR3 totals 14 residues. CDR3 amino acids: CASSLQGGNTEAFF. DNA for the CDR3: TGTGCCAGCAGCCTACAGGGGGGGAACACTGAAGCTTTCTTT.

The rearrangement uses TRBV2 and TRBJ1-5; 8 bases line up with TRBD1. The CDR3 contains 14 residues. With 5 bases clipped from V and 4 bases from J, the junction kept 4 bases outside the gene matches. The germline gives CDR1 SNHLY, CDR2 FYNNEI. Written as DNA, the CDR3 is TGTGCCAGCAGTACGGACAGGGATAATCAGCCCCAGCATTTT. Its protein product is CASSTDRDNQPQHF.

This chain links TRBV4-1 with TRBJ2-3, with D possibly matching TRBD2 (6 bases). Germline loops: CDR1 MGHRA, CDR2 YSYEKL. Trimming removed 11 bases from V and 0 bases from J, with 24 bases in between. The CDR3 runs 17 residues. CDR3 nucleotides: TGCGCCTCGAGCCCTACCCGGCTAGCGATGAGCACAGATACGCAGTATTTT. Translated, it gives CASSPTRLAMSTDTQYF.